These T cell receptor beta chains were read from a single sample in a study of blood T cell repertoires in COVID-19. TCRdb keeps only in-frame clones here, not all; method: immunoSEQ multiplex PCR. Here the sample spans 84,000 or so clones, around 80% being singletons. Sequenced: peripheral blood. The receptors were gathered from a man between 60 and 75 years old with COVID-19, enrolled during active disease. Each CDR3 is given with its conserved first and last residue. The D gene is left open where the match is weak. Clone size is not always given. Where it is, it says once, few, many or a class for expanded clones.

j_call d_call v_call clone_size cdr3_nt cdr3_aa
TRBJ2-2 - TRBV5-4 - TGTGCCAGCAGCTTGCAGGTGAACACCGGGGAGCTGTTTTTT CASSLQVNTGELFF
TRBJ2-2 - TRBV19 - TGTGCCAGTAGGGGACAGAACACCGGGGAGCTGTTTTTT CASRGQNTGELFF
TRBJ1-5 TRBD1 TRBV30 - TGTGCCTCTCAGACAGGGGGTACTACTAGCAATCAGCCCCAGCATTTT CASQTGGTTSNQPQHF
TRBJ1-3 TRBD1 TRBV2 - TGTGCCAGCAGTTCGGACAGGGTCTCTGGAAACACCATATATTTT CASSSDRVSGNTIYF
TRBJ2-7 - TRBV11-1 - TGTGCCAGCAGCTTAGCGCCATTAGCTGGCGAGCAGTACTTC CASSLAPLAGEQYF
TRBJ2-7 - TRBV28 - TGTGCCAGCACCACCCAGGGACAACTCTACGAGCAGTACTTC CASTTQGQLYEQYF
TRBJ1-2 TRBD1 TRBV6-6 - TGTGCCAGCAGTTACCCAGCACAGGGGATCTATGGCTACACCTTC CASSYPAQGIYGYTF
TRBJ1-5 TRBD1 TRBV5-1 once TGCGCCAGCGGGACAGGGGATATCAATCAGCCCCAGCATTTT CASGTGDINQPQHF
TRBJ1-2 - TRBV11-3 - TGTGCCAGCAGCATTACTTCTAACGGCTACACCTTC CASSITSNGYTF
TRBJ2-3 TRBD1 TRBV12-3/TRBV12-4 - TGTGCCAGCAGGCAGACAGGGAGAGATACGCAGTATTTT CASRQTGRDTQYF
TRBJ2-5 - TRBV5-6 - TGTGCCAGCAGCTTGCGGGGTTGGACCCAGTACTTC CASSLRGWTQYF
TRBJ2-7 TRBD1 TRBV2 - TGTGCCAGCAGTGGGATCGGGACAGCTTCCTACGAGCAGTACTTC CASSGIGTASYEQYF
TRBJ1-3 TRBD1 TRBV6-5 few TGTGCCAGCAGTCCACCGACAGGGGACGGAAACACCATATATTTT CASSPPTGDGNTIYF
TRBJ2-7 TRBD1 TRBV2 - TGTGCCAGCAGGGATCCGGGACAGTTATACGAGCAGTACTTC CASRDPGQLYEQYF
TRBJ1-5 - TRBV5-8 - TGTGCCAGCAGCTTGGCCCAGTCGGAGGGACAGCCCCAGCATTTT CASSLAQSEGQPQHF
TRBJ2-7 - TRBV6-2/TRBV6-3 - TGTGCCAGCAGTTGGACAGTCGGAGAGCAGTACTTC CASSWTVGEQYF
TRBJ2-1 TRBD2 TRBV30 few TGTGCCTGGTCCAGGGGAGCGGGAGGGAATGAGCAGTTCTTC CAWSRGAGGNEQFF
TRBJ1-1 - TRBV6-6 - TGTGCCAGCAGCTACACACAGCAGGCTTTCACTGAAGCTTTCTTT CASSYTQQAFTEAFF
TRBJ2-3 TRBD2 TRBV3-1/TRBV3-2 - TGTGCCAGCAGCCTCCGGACTAGCGGGGCTACAGATACGCAGTATTTT CASSLRTSGATDTQYF
TRBJ2-2 - TRBV5-4 - TGTGCCAGCAGCCGGATCGGCTCTGGGCCCGCCGGGGAGCTGTTTTTT CASSRIGSGPAGELFF
TRBJ2-1 TRBD2 TRBV7-2 - TGTGCCAGCAGCTTCCGACTAGCGGGGGTACTCGGTGAGCAGTTCTTC CASSFRLAGVLGEQFF
TRBJ1-4 - TRBV4-3 once TGCGCCAGCAGCCAAGATTGGGGGCGCAGTGAAAAACTGTTTTTT CASSQDWGRSEKLFF
TRBJ2-7 - TRBV19 - TGTGCCAGTAGTAAAGGGGAATTCTACGAGCAGTACTTC CASSKGEFYEQYF
TRBJ2-2 TRBD2 TRBV7-6 - TGTGCCAGCAGCCCCGGGACTAGCGGTGCCACCGGGGAGCTGTTTTTT CASSPGTSGATGELFF
TRBJ2-7 - TRBV7-2 - TGTGCCAGCAGCTTAGCAGTAAGTGGAGGACACGAGCAGTACTTC CASSLAVSGGHEQYF
TRBJ1-5 TRBD1 TRBV15 - TGTGCCACCAGCAGAGATCAGGGGGGTCAACCCCAGCATTTT CATSRDQGGQPQHF
TRBJ2-7 TRBD2 TRBV9 - TGTGCCAGCAGCGTACAGACTAGCGGCCCCTACGAGCAGTACTTC CASSVQTSGPYEQYF
TRBJ1-5 TRBD1 TRBV6-2/TRBV6-3 few TGTGCCAGCAGTACGGACAGGGGGCTTAGCAATCAGCCCCAGCATTTT CASSTDRGLSNQPQHF
TRBJ2-2 TRBD1 TRBV4-2 - TGTGCCAGCAGCCGAACCGTCGGACAGGTTAACACCGGGGAGCTGTTTTTT CASSRTVGQVNTGELFF
TRBJ2-2 - TRBV5-1 few TGCGCCAGCAGCTTGTGGCTAGCGAACACCGGGGAGCTGTTTTTT CASSLWLANTGELFF
TRBJ2-7 TRBD1 TRBV6-6 - TGTGCCAGCAGTTACCTCCGGACAGGGATAACATACGAGCAGTACTTC CASSYLRTGITYEQYF
TRBJ1-2 TRBD1 TRBV18 - TGTGCCAGCTCACGCAGGGGACAGGAGGGTTATGGCTACACCTTC CASSRRGQEGYGYTF
TRBJ2-7 TRBD1 TRBV5-4 - TGTGCCAGCAGCGACCAAGGGACAGGGGGCCTCGAGCAGTACTTC CASSDQGTGGLEQYF
TRBJ2-1 - TRBV7-6 - TGTGCCAGCGGGCCCGATTCATTGATAGAGACCTACAATGAGCAGTTCTTC CASGPDSLIETYNEQFF
TRBJ1-2 - TRBV27 - TGTGCCAGCAGCTATCTCCCGGCTAACTATGGCTACACCTTC CASSYLPANYGYTF
TRBJ2-7 TRBD1 TRBV5-1 few TGCGCCAGCAGCCCGGACAGGGCAAGCTCCTACGAGCAGTACTTC CASSPDRASSYEQYF
TRBJ1-1 TRBD1 TRBV7-8 - TGTGCCAGCAGCGCCCTGACAGGGGCTGAAGCTTTCTTT CASSALTGAEAFF
TRBJ2-1 TRBD1 TRBV5-1 - TGCGCCAGCAGTGTGGGACAGGGGGCCGGTGAGCAGTTCTTC CASSVGQGAGEQFF
TRBJ2-2 TRBD2 TRBV5-1 - TGCGCCAGCAGGGAGACTAGCGGGAGTGCGAACACCGGGGAGCTGTTTTTT CASRETSGSANTGELFF
TRBJ1-4 - TRBV2 - TGTGCCAGCAGTGATCTACAGGGATATGAAAAACTGTTTTTT CASSDLQGYEKLFF
TRBJ2-2 - TRBV24-1 - TGTGCCACCAGTGATCCAGGGGAAGGCGGGGAGCTGTTTTTT CATSDPGEGGELFF
TRBJ1-2 - TRBV5-8 - TGTGCCAGCAGCTTGAGTTCGGTCTATGGCTACACCTTC CASSLSSVYGYTF
TRBJ2-7 - TRBV21-1 - TGTGCCAGCCCCTTCCCCGGGACTAGCGTTTACGAGCAGTACTTC CASPFPGTSVYEQYF
TRBJ2-7 - TRBV15 - TGTGCCACCAGCACAAATGGGGCCGGATACGAGCAGTACTTC CATSTNGAGYEQYF
TRBJ1-4 - TRBV3-1/TRBV3-2 few TGTGCCAGCAGCTCCCGGGAGGACAGCGGTGAAAAACTGTTTTTT CASSSREDSGEKLFF
TRBJ2-3 TRBD2 TRBV6-2/TRBV6-3 - TGTGCCAGCAGTTGGATAGCGGGAGGTCAAGATACGCAGTATTTT CASSWIAGGQDTQYF